These T cell receptor beta chains were read from a single sample in a study of blood T cell repertoires in COVID-19. Repertoires were generated with immunoSEQ multiplex PCR, while TCRdb's copy carries only in-frame clones and drops some. The sample includes 150,000 to 200,000 clones, roughly nine tenths of them seen just once. Sequenced material: peripheral blood. The receptors shown here come from a man in his fifties or sixties with active or convalescent COVID-19. Each CDR3 is given with its conserved first and last residue. The D gene is left open where the match is weak. Clone size is not always given. Where it is, it says once, few, many or a class for expanded clones.

j_call: TRBJ1-2; d_call: TRBD1; clone_size: .; v_call: TRBV7-8; cdr3_aa: CASSRRQGDDLNYGYTF; cdr3_nt: TGTGCCAGCAGCCGAAGACAGGGGGATGATCTAAACTATGGCTACACCTTC
j_call: TRBJ2-1; d_call: .; clone_size: .; v_call: TRBV12-3/TRBV12-4; cdr3_aa: CASSPPPGDEQFF; cdr3_nt: TGTGCCAGCAGTCCCCCCCCAGGGGATGAGCAGTTCTTC
j_call: TRBJ2-2; d_call: TRBD1; clone_size: once; v_call: TRBV5-1; cdr3_aa: CASSLVGTGGTGELFF; cdr3_nt: TGCGCCAGCAGCTTGGTGGGGACAGGGGGCACCGGGGAGCTGTTTTTT
j_call: TRBJ2-2; d_call: TRBD1; clone_size: .; v_call: TRBV29-1; cdr3_aa: CSVDRGLNTGELFF; cdr3_nt: TGCAGCGTGGACAGGGGGTTGAACACCGGGGAGCTGTTTTTT
j_call: TRBJ2-3; d_call: TRBD2; clone_size: .; v_call: TRBV5-4; cdr3_aa: CASSLGGLGVTDTQYF; cdr3_nt: TGTGCCAGCAGCTTGGGAGGACTAGGGGTCACAGATACGCAGTATTTT
j_call: TRBJ1-5; d_call: TRBD1; clone_size: .; v_call: TRBV10-3; cdr3_aa: CAISQYPPGQVYQPQHF; cdr3_nt: TGTGCCATCAGCCAATACCCACCGGGACAGGTCTATCAGCCCCAGCATTTT
j_call: TRBJ1-1; d_call: .; clone_size: .; v_call: TRBV10-3; cdr3_aa: CAIKRAGVNTEAFF; cdr3_nt: TGTGCCATCAAGAGGGCAGGGGTGAACACTGAAGCTTTCTTT
j_call: TRBJ1-1; d_call: TRBD1; clone_size: .; v_call: TRBV9; cdr3_aa: CASSVRTGVRTEAFF; cdr3_nt: TGTGCCAGCAGCGTCCGGACAGGGGTTCGCACTGAAGCTTTCTTT
j_call: TRBJ1-3; d_call: .; clone_size: .; v_call: TRBV19; cdr3_aa: CASSIENNSGNTIYF; cdr3_nt: TGTGCCAGTAGTATAGAAAATAACTCTGGAAACACCATATATTTT
j_call: TRBJ2-3; d_call: TRBD2; clone_size: .; v_call: TRBV7-8; cdr3_aa: CASSHPPGGVNTDTQYF; cdr3_nt: TGTGCCAGCAGCCACCCACCGGGGGGGGTGAACACAGATACGCAGTATTTT
j_call: TRBJ1-3; d_call: .; clone_size: .; v_call: TRBV5-1; cdr3_aa: CASSLMGGPGNTIYF; cdr3_nt: TGCGCCAGCAGCCTGATGGGGGGGCCGGGAAACACCATATATTTT
j_call: TRBJ2-5; d_call: .; clone_size: .; v_call: TRBV27; cdr3_aa: CASSKGRAKQETQYF; cdr3_nt: TGTGCCAGCAGCAAAGGGCGGGCTAAGCAAGAGACCCAGTACTTC
j_call: TRBJ2-1; d_call: .; clone_size: .; v_call: TRBV6-6; cdr3_aa: CASSYSTGQFF; cdr3_nt: TGTGCCAGCAGTTACTCGACAGGACAGTTCTTC
j_call: TRBJ1-5; d_call: .; clone_size: once; v_call: TRBV6-5; cdr3_aa: CATQSGGNQPQHF; cdr3_nt: TGTGCCACCCAATCGGGTGGCAATCAGCCCCAGCATTTT
j_call: TRBJ2-1; d_call: TRBD2; clone_size: once; v_call: TRBV30; cdr3_aa: CACKTSGSYNEQFF; cdr3_nt: TGTGCCTGCAAGACTAGCGGGAGTTACAATGAGCAGTTCTTC
j_call: TRBJ2-3; d_call: TRBD2; clone_size: once; v_call: TRBV5-1; cdr3_aa: CASSPSGGALTDTQYF; cdr3_nt: TGCGCCAGCAGCCCAAGCGGGGGGGCTTTGACAGATACGCAGTATTTT
j_call: TRBJ1-4; d_call: TRBD1; clone_size: .; v_call: TRBV5-1; cdr3_aa: CASSLRTGGSGEKLFF; cdr3_nt: TGCGCCAGCAGCCTTAGGACAGGGGGAAGTGGTGAAAAACTGTTTTTT
j_call: TRBJ2-2; d_call: .; clone_size: .; v_call: TRBV19; cdr3_aa: CASSIGGTSNTGELFF; cdr3_nt: TGTGCCAGTAGTATTGGCGGAACCTCGAACACCGGGGAGCTGTTTTTT
j_call: TRBJ2-3; d_call: .; clone_size: .; v_call: TRBV19; cdr3_aa: CASSIAATRQSTQYF; cdr3_nt: TGTGCCAGTAGTATAGCGGCGACTCGCCAGAGTACGCAGTATTTT
j_call: TRBJ2-7; d_call: TRBD1; clone_size: .; v_call: TRBV10-3; cdr3_aa: CAISPQGAILSYEQYF; cdr3_nt: TGTGCCATCAGCCCACAGGGGGCAATTTTATCCTACGAGCAGTACTTC
j_call: TRBJ1-4; d_call: TRBD1; clone_size: .; v_call: TRBV27; cdr3_aa: CASSPWTGNEKLFF; cdr3_nt: TGTGCCAGCAGTCCCTGGACAGGGAATGAAAAACTGTTTTTT
j_call: TRBJ2-5; d_call: .; clone_size: once; v_call: TRBV24-1; cdr3_aa: CATSDSWAETQYF; cdr3_nt: TGTGCCACCAGTGATTCGTGGGCAGAGACCCAGTACTTC
j_call: TRBJ2-1; d_call: TRBD2; clone_size: .; v_call: TRBV6-5; cdr3_aa: CASSLAGDNYNEQFF; cdr3_nt: TGTGCCAGCAGTCTAGCGGGGGATAACTACAATGAGCAGTTCTTC
j_call: TRBJ2-7; d_call: TRBD1; clone_size: .; v_call: TRBV9; cdr3_aa: CASSVLPGTGSEQYF; cdr3_nt: TGTGCCAGCAGCGTCCTCCCCGGGACAGGGTCCGAGCAGTACTTC
j_call: TRBJ2-1; d_call: .; clone_size: few; v_call: TRBV7-9; cdr3_aa: CASSQTSVYNEQFF; cdr3_nt: TGTGCCAGCAGCCAGACTAGTGTCTACAATGAGCAGTTCTTC
j_call: TRBJ1-3; d_call: TRBD1; clone_size: few; v_call: TRBV28; cdr3_aa: CASSPRTGVFVGNTIYF; cdr3_nt: TGTGCCAGCAGTCCCCGGACAGGGGTTTTCGTTGGAAACACCATATATTTT
j_call: TRBJ2-1; d_call: TRBD2; clone_size: .; v_call: TRBV3-1/TRBV3-2; cdr3_aa: CASSQMGLGSDEQFF; cdr3_nt: TGTGCCAGCAGCCAAATGGGACTAGGTTCGGATGAGCAGTTCTTC
j_call: TRBJ2-7; d_call: TRBD2; clone_size: .; v_call: TRBV10-3; cdr3_aa: CAIRGTKPYEQYF; cdr3_nt: TGTGCCATCAGGGGGACTAAACCCTACGAGCAGTACTTC
j_call: TRBJ1-2; d_call: TRBD1; clone_size: .; v_call: TRBV27; cdr3_aa: CASSPNRGSGYTF; cdr3_nt: TGTGCCAGCAGCCCCAACAGGGGTTCCGGCTACACCTTC
j_call: TRBJ2-1; d_call: .; clone_size: .; v_call: TRBV7-2; cdr3_aa: CASSRRQRGSYNEQFF; cdr3_nt: TGTGCCAGCAGTCGAAGACAGAGGGGGTCCTACAATGAGCAGTTCTTC
j_call: TRBJ2-1; d_call: .; clone_size: .; v_call: TRBV12-3/TRBV12-4; cdr3_aa: CASSSLYNEQFF; cdr3_nt: TGTGCCAGCAGTTCCCTTTACAATGAGCAGTTCTTC
j_call: TRBJ1-2; d_call: .; clone_size: once; v_call: TRBV2; cdr3_aa: CASSEWRDGGGYTF; cdr3_nt: TGTGCCAGCAGTGAGTGGAGGGACGGGGGTGGCTACACCTTC
j_call: TRBJ2-2; d_call: TRBD2; clone_size: .; v_call: TRBV3-1/TRBV3-2; cdr3_aa: CASSQVSQRGNTGELFF; cdr3_nt: TGTGCCAGCAGCCAAGTTTCCCAGCGGGGAAACACCGGGGAGCTGTTTTTT
j_call: TRBJ2-1; d_call: TRBD1; clone_size: .; v_call: TRBV5-8; cdr3_aa: CASFHRGFSYNEQFF; cdr3_nt: TGTGCCAGCTTCCACAGGGGGTTCTCCTACAATGAGCAGTTCTTC
j_call: TRBJ1-1; d_call: .; clone_size: .; v_call: TRBV2; cdr3_aa: CASSENRVLNTEAFF; cdr3_nt: TGTGCCAGCAGTGAAAATCGAGTCCTGAACACTGAAGCTTTCTTT
j_call: TRBJ2-3; d_call: TRBD1; clone_size: .; v_call: TRBV10-3; cdr3_aa: CAISDYRGGTDTQYF; cdr3_nt: TGTGCCATCAGCGACTACAGGGGCGGCACAGATACGCAGTATTTT